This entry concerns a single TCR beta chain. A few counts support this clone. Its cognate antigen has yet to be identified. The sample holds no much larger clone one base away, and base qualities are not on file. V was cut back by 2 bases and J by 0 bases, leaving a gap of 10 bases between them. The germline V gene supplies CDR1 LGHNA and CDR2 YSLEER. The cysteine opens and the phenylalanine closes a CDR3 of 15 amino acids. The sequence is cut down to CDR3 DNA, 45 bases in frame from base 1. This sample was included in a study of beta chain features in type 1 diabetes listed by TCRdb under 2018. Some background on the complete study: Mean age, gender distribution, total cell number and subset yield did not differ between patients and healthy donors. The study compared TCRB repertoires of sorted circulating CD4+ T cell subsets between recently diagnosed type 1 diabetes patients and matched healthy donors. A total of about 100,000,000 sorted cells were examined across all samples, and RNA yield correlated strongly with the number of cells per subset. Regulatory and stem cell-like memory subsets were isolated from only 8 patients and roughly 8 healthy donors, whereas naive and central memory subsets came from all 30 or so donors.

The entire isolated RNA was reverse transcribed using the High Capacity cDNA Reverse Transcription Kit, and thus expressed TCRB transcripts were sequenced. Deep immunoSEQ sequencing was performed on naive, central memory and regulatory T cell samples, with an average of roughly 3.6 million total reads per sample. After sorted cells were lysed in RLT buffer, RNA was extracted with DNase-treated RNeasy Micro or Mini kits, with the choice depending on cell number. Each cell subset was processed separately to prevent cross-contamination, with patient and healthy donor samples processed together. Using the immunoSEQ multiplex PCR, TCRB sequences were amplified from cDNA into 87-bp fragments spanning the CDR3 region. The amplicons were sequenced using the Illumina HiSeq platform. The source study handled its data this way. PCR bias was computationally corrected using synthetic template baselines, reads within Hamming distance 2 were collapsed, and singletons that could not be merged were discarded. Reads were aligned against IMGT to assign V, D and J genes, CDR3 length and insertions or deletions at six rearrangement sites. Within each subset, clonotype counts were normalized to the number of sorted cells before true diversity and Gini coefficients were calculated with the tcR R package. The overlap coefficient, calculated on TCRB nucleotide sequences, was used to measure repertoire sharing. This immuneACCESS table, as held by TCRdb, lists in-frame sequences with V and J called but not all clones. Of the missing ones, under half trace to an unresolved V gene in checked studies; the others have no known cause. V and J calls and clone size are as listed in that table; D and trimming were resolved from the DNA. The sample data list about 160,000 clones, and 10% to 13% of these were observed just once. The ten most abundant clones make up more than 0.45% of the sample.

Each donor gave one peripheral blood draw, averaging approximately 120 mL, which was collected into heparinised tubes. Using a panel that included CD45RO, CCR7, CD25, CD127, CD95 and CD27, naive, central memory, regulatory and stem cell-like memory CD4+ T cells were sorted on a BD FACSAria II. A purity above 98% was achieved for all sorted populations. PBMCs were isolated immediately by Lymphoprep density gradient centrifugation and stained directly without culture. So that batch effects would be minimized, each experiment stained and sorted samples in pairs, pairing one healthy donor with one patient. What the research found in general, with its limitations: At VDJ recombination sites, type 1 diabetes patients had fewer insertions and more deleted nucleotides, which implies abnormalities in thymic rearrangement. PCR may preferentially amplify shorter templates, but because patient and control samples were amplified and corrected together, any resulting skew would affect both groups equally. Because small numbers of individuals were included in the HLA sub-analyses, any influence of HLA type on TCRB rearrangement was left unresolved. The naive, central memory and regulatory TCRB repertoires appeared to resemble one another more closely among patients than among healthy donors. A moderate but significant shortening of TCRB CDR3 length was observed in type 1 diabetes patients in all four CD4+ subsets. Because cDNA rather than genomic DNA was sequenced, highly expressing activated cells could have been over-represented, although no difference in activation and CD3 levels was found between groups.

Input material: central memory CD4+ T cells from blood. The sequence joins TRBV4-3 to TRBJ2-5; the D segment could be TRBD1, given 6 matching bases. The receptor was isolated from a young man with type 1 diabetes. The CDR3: CASSQRGQNQETQYF. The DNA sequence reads TGCGCCAGCAGCCAAAGAGGACAGAACCAAGAGACCCAGTACTTC.